This TCR beta chain was documented in a study of T-cell reconstitution after alpha-beta-depleted transplantation in children. Notes on this clonotype: Its specificity is not known.

General study findings and limits: For some patients, TCRbeta diversity was high at day 60 because of recipient T cells and thymic progenitors that survived. It was newly produced T cells that mostly accounted for T-cell counts and diversity one year after transplant. Roughly two months post-transplant, alpha-beta T cells reportedly originated from several hundred graft clones that had expanded.

Unique molecular identifiers tagged the TCRbeta library. TCRdb reprocessed the PCR reads via MiXCR and lists one record per CDR3 protein. Here the sample spans 900,000 or so distinct CDR3 sequences, under 20% being singletons. CDR3 length: 17 amino acids. The V and J ends lost 5 bases and 8 bases, in that order; junction bases with no gene match: 10. Germline lookup yields CDR1 SGHTA and CDR2 FQGTGA. The clonotype was recovered from a male patient between 10 and 17 years old who had a stem cell transplant for acute lymphoblastic leukemia, so the T cells may come from the graft donor. This chain links TRBV7-3 with TRBJ2-1; the match to TRBD2 covers 15 bases. The sample here was PBMCs, mostly from graft donor cells, taken 360 days after TCRalphabeta/CD19-depleted stem cell transplant. For the CDR3, the DNA is TGTGCCAGCAGCCCCAGGACTAGCGGGAGGGCCTTGGATGAGCAGTTCTTC. Its translation is CASSPRTSGRALDEQFF.